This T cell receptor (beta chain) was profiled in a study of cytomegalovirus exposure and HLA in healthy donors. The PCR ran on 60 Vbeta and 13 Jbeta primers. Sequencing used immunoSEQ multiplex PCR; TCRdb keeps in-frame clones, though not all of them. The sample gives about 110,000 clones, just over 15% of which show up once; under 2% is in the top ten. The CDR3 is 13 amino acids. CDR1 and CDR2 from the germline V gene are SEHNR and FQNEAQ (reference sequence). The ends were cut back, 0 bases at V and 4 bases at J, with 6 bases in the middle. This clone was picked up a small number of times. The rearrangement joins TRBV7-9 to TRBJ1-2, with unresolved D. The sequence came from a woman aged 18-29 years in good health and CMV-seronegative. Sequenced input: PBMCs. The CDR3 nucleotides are TGTGCCAGCAGCTTAGCGGCTTTCTATGGCTACACCTTC. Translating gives CASSLAAFYGYTF.